The clone carrying this T cell receptor beta chain was picked up a small number of times. Unique molecular identifiers were used to barcode this TCRbeta library. MiXCR, applied by TCRdb to the PCR reads, yields one record per CDR3 protein. Of 500,000 to 600,000 distinct CDR3 sequences in the sample, approximately 20% were seen once. These data come from a study of T-cell reconstitution after alpha-beta-depleted transplantation in children. Germline V gene lookup returns CDR1 SEHNR and CDR2 FQNEAQ (reference sequence). The CDR3 covers 12 residues. V lost 10 bases to trimming and J lost 7 bases; unmatched junction nucleotides: 8.

V and J are TRBV7-9 and TRBJ2-7; 9 bases are shared with TRBD1. The sample in question was PBMCs from the stem cell graft donor, obtained from the stem cell graft. This clonotype was obtained from a human donor who donated a stem cell graft to a child with acute lymphoblastic leukemia. As DNA, the CDR3 is TGTGCCATCAAGGACAGGGGATGGGAGCAGTACTTC. Protein product: CAIKDRGWEQYF. Complete variable domain (other parts from reference TRBV7-9 and TRBJ2-7): DTGVSQNPRHKITKRGQNVTFRCDPISEHNRLYWYRQTLGQGPEFLTYFQNEAQLEKSRLLSDRFSAERPKGSFSTLEIQRTEQGDSAMYLCAIKDRGWEQYFGPGTRLTVT.